What follows are 6 T cell receptor beta chains derived from one specimen sequenced in a study of blood T cell repertoires in COVID-19. Assay: immunoSEQ multiplex PCR; the TCRdb copy retains only in-frame clones and omits some. The top ten clones hold 1.5% to 2% of a sample with about 320,000 clones, around 89% of them seen once. The sequenced sample was peripheral blood. Receptors originate from a woman aged 25 to 39 with COVID-19, enrolled during active disease.

The gene calls are TRBV11-2 and TRBJ1-1, with D possibly being TRBD1 (5 bases). Germline values: CDR1 SGHAT, CDR2 FQNNGV. This CDR3 is 13 amino acids long. Trimming took off 2 bases at V and 4 bases at J, with 8 bases between the two ends. The CDR3 region is CASSLTGGTEAFF. CDR3 bases: TGTGCCAGCAGCTTAACCGGGGGCACTGAAGCTTTCTTT.

The chain carries TRBV21-1 and TRBJ1-6; the table calls TRBD1, which could not be checked here. TRBV21-1 is shown as a pseudogene. The CDR3 sequence is 19 residues long. In nucleotides, the CDR3 is TGTGCCAGCAGCAAAACGACAGCAAAACTTAGCTCCTATAATTCACCCCTCCACTTT. It is translated as CASSKTTAKLSSYNSPLHF.

This clone was picked up one time. This chain joins TRBV9 and TRBJ2-3, with D perhaps matching TRBD1 (6 bases). Trimming shortened V by 3 bases and J by 0 bases, and 11 bases separated the two germline ends. The CDR3 is made up of 15 amino acids. The germline V gene encodes CDR1 SGDLS and CDR2 YYNGEE. CDR3 in amino acids: CASSGTVISTDTQYF. The DNA for the CDR3 is TGTGCCAGCAGCGGGACAGTGATTAGCACAGATACGCAGTATTTT.

V usage is TRBV7-2 and J usage is TRBJ2-1; maybe TRBD2 (6 bases). This CDR3 region has 16 residues. V dropped 1 base and J dropped 0 bases, with 10 bases sitting between them. Germline lookup yields CDR1 SGHTA and CDR2 FQGNSA. As DNA, the CDR3 is TGTGCCAGCAGCTTAGTTGGGGGGAGCTCCTACAATGAGCAGTTCTTC. This sequence encodes CASSLVGGSSYNEQFF.

The chain recombines TRBV14 with TRBJ2-7; D uncertain. The CDR3 is made up of 18 amino acids. Per germline, CDR1 SGHDN and CDR2 FVKESK. V lost 0 bases and J lost 3, with 21 bases in between. This CDR3 is CASSQEIDNPYHNYEQYF. The CDR3 coding sequence is TGTGCCAGCAGCCAAGAAATTGACAATCCCTACCACAACTACGAGCAGTACTTC.

Ten or more counts support this clone. V and J are TRBV6-5 and TRBJ1-1, with unresolved D. In germline, CDR1 is MNHEY, CDR2 SVGAGI. The V end was cut by 6 bases, the J end by 3 bases, with 5 bases between. The CDR3 contains 11 residues. The CDR3 nucleotides are TGTGCCAGCAGGGCGGACACTGAAGCTTTCTTT. It yields the protein CASRADTEAFF.